Below, 8 T cell receptor beta chains from the same sample are listed, as sequenced in a study of graft-versus-host responses after intestinal transplantation (dated by TCRdb to the early 2020s). The time point label for this specimen denotes: cells obtained before transplantation from donor or recipient. The antigens for these receptors are not known. Library prep was done by the immunoSEQ multiplex PCR assay. The table comes from immuneACCESS by way of TCRdb, which keeps in-frame sequences with V and J called. Part of the clones is missing from these tables; in studies checked, under half for an unresolved V gene and the rest for unknown reasons. This sample holds tens of thousands of clones; 82% were observed only once. Of the sample, roughly 0.7% is held by the ten largest clones. The sample here was unstimulated CD4+ T cells sorted from spleen or lymph node cells, taken before intestinal transplant. These receptors all come from a human donor who received an intestinal transplant.

The CDR3 nucleotides read TGTGCCAGCAGTCGGACAGGCTATGGCTACACCTTC. Protein: CASSRTGYGYTF. The chain couples TRBV6-6 to TRBJ1-2; 7 positions agree with TRBD1. Germline values: CDR1 MNHNY, CDR2 SVGAGI (reference sequence). Trimming removed 5 bases from V and 4 bases from J; junction bases left unmatched: 1. The CDR3 length is 12 residues.

Only one count was recorded for this clone. The V gene is TRBV5-1, the J gene TRBJ1-3, with TRBD1 identical over 8 bases. The CDR3 has 15 residues. Germline lookup yields CDR1 SGHRS and CDR2 YFSETQ. Trimming removed 1 base from V and 0 bases from J; junction bases left unmatched: 0. The CDR3 nucleotides are TGCGCCAGCAGCTTGACAGGGGGCTCTGGAAACACCATATATTTT. Its translation: CASSLTGGSGNTIYF. The full variable domain, completed using reference TRBV5-1 and TRBJ1-3, is KAGVTQTPRYLIKTRGQQVTLSCSPISGHRSVSWYQQTPGQGLQFLFEYFSETQRNKGNFPGRFSGRQFSNSRSEMNVSTLELGDSALYLCASSLTGGSGNTIYFGEGSWLTVV.

J is TRBJ2-7 and V is TRBV5-6; no clear D gene. This CDR3 is 13 amino acids long. Deletions cut 4 bases from V and 3 bases from J, with 11 bases between. Germline-derived CDR1 and CDR2 are SGHDT and YYEEEE. The CDR3 DNA sequence: TGTGCCAGCAGCCTCCGGGCCCACTACGAGCAGTACTTC. It yields the protein CASSLRAHYEQYF. Full variable domain (outside the CDR3, taken from reference TRBV5-6 and TRBJ2-7): DAGVTQSPTHLIKTRGQQVTLRCSPKSGHDTVSWYQQALGQGPQFIFQYYEEEERQRGNFPDRFSGHQFPNYSSELNVNALLLGDSALYLCASSLRAHYEQYFGPGTRLTVT.

Only a few counts were recorded for this clone. In DNA form, the CDR3 reads TGTGCCAGCAGGCCCGGACGAAGGGAAGTGGAAAAACTGTTTTTT. Its protein product is CASRPGRREVEKLFF. This chain links TRBV6-6 with TRBJ1-4; D is uncertain. Looked up from germline, CDR1 is MNHNY and CDR2 is SVGAGI (reference sequence). The V end was cut by 6 bases, the J end by 8 bases, with 19 bases between. The CDR3 has 15 residues.

This chain connects TRBV27 to TRBJ2-4; 7 nucleotides match TRBD1. Germline values: CDR1 MNHEY, CDR2 SMNVEV (reference sequence). CDR3 size: 12 residues. J was trimmed by 7 bases and V by 4 bases; bases with no gene match: 1. This CDR3 reads CASSSQGNIQYF. The DNA of the CDR3 is TGTGCCAGCAGTTCACAGGGGAACATTCAGTACTTC.

J is TRBJ2-3 and V is TRBV7-2; 8 bases line up with TRBD2. The CDR3 runs to 12 residues. The germline V gene has CDR1 SGHTA and CDR2 FQGNSA. Losses at the gene ends were 4 bases for V and 7 bases for J; bases not matched to a gene: 1. The chain's CDR3 is CASSSSGYTQYF. For the CDR3, the DNA is TGTGCCAGCAGCTCTAGCGGGTATACGCAGTATTTT.

The J gene is TRBJ2-3, the V gene TRBV19, with D possibly called TRBD1 or TRBD2 (5 bases each). The CDR3 length is 16 residues. The germline gives CDR1 LNHDA, CDR2 SQIVND (reference sequence). The V gene lost 3 bases and the J gene lost 6 bases, with 19 bases spanning the gap. The CDR3 here is CASSMGITGLGDTQYF. The CDR3 DNA follows: TGTGCCAGTAGTATGGGTATCACGGGGCTTGGGGATACGCAGTATTTT.

This chain uses TRBV4-1 with TRBJ2-5, with D possibly matching TRBD2 (6 bases). The CDR3 covers 13 residues. Germline CDR1 reads MGHRA; CDR2 reads YSYEKL. V was shortened by 3 bases and J by 5 bases, with 10 bases between the two germline ends. The CDR3 coding sequence is TGCGCCAGCAGCCAGGGGGGTTGGGAGACCCAGTACTTC. As protein: CASSQGGWETQYF.